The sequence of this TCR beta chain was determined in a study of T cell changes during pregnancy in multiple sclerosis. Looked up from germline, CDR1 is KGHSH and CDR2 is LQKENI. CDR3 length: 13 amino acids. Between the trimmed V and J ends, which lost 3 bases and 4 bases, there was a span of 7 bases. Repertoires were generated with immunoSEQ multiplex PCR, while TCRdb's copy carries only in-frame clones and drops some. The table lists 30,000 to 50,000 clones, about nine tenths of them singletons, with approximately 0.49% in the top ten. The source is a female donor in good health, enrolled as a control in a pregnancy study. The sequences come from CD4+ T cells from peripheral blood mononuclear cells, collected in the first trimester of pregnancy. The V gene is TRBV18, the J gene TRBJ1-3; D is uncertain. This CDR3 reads CASSPIEGNTIYF. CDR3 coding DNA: TGTGCCAGCTCACCTATAGAAGGAAACACCATATATTTT.